This T cell receptor beta chain came from a study of T cell responses to AZD1222 COVID-19 vaccine. On the study more broadly: Pooling covered second doses at about 4 or about 12 weeks.

A word on this clone: As yet, its antigen is unknown.

The CDR3 contains 14 residues. The germline gives CDR1 SGHTA, CDR2 FQGNSA. Trimming pared 0 bases from V and 7 bases from J, leaving 11 bases between. Study observations and caveats: Per reports, nearly half of all spike-specific TCRs target regions that are unmutated in variants. Most donors were white British and more were female, and clonal diversity was possibly underestimated. A rise in Spike-specific TCR breadth and depth followed two AZD1222 doses.

Measured with immunoSEQ multiplex PCR; TCRdb has only the in-frame clones, and not every one. The sample yields 150,000 to 160,000 clones, under 95% seen once. The material was peripheral blood, obtained on day 0 of AZD1222 vaccination. This receptor was obtained from an adult in good health. V is TRBV7-2 and J is TRBJ2-3; maybe TRBD2 (5 bases). CDR3 sequence reads: CASSLARTVYTQYF. The DNA for the CDR3 is TGTGCCAGCAGCTTAGCCCGGACTGTCTATACGCAGTATTTT.